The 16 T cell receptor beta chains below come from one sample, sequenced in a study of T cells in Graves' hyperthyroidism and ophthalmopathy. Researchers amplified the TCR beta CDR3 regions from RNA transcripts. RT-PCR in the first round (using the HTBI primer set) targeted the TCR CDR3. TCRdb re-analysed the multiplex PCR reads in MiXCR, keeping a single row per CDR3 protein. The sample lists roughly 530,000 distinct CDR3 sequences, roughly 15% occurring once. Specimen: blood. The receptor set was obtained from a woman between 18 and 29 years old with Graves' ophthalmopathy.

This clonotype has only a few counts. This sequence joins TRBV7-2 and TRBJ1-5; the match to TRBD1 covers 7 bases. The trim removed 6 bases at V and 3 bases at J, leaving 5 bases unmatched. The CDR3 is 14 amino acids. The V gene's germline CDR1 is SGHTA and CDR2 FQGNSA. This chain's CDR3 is CASRSGQPNQPQHF. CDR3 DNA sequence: TGTGCCAGCAGGTCGGGACAGCCCAATCAGCCCCAGCATTTT.

The CDR3 region is CASSFSETGELFF. CDR3 coding DNA: TGTGCCAGCAGCTTTTCAGAGACCGGGGAGCTGTTTTTT. The genes are TRBV7-9 and TRBJ2-2, with D unclear. Deletions cut 3 bases from V and 5 bases from J, with 7 bases between. The V gene's germline CDR1 is SEHNR and CDR2 FQNEAQ (reference sequence). This CDR3 comprises 13 residues.

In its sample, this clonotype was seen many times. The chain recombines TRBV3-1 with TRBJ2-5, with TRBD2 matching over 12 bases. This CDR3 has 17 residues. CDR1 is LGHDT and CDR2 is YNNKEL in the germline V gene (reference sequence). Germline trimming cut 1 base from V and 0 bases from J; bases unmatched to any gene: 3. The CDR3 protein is CASSQGTSGTNQETQYF. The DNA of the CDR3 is TGTGCCAGCAGCCAAGGGACTAGCGGGACTAACCAAGAGACCCAGTACTTC.

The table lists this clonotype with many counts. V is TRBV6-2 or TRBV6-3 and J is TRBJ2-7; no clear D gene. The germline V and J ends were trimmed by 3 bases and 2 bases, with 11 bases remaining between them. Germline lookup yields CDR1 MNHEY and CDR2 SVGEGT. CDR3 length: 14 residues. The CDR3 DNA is TGTGCCAGCAGTTATCTAGTAGGAGCCTACGAGCAGTACTTC. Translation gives CASSYLVGAYEQYF.

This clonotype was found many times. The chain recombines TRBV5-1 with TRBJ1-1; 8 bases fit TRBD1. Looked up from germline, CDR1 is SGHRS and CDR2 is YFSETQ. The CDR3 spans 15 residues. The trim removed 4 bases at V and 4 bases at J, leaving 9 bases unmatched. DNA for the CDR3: TGCGCCAGCAGCCGAGCAAATACAGGGGGCACTGAAGCTTTCTTT. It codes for CASSRANTGGTEAFF.

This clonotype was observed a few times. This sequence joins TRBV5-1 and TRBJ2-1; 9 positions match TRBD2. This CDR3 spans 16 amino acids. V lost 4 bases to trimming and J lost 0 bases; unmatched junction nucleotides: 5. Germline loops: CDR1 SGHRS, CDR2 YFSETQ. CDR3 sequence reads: CASSGFSGSSYNEQFF. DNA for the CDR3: TGCGCCAGCAGCGGTTTTAGCGGGAGCTCCTACAATGAGCAGTTCTTC.

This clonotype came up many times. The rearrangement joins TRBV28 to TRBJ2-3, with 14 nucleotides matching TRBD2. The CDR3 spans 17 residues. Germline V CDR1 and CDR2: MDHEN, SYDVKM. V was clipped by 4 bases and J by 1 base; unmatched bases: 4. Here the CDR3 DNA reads TGTGCCAGCAGTTCCCCGGGACTAGCGGGGGGCACAGATACGCAGTATTTT. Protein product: CASSSPGLAGGTDTQYF.

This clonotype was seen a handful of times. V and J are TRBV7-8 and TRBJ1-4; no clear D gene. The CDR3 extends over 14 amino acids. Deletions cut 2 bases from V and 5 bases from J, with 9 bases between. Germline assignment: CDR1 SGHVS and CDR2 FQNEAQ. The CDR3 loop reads CASSLSLENEKLFF. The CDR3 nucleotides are TGTGCCAGCAGCTTATCTCTGGAAAATGAAAAACTGTTTTTT.

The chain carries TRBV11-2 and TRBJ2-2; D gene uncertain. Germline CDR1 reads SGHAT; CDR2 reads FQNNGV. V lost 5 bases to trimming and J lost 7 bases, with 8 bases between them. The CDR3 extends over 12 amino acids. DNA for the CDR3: TGTGCCAGCAGCGAAAGTAGCGGGGAGCTGTTTTTT. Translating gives CASSESSGELFF.

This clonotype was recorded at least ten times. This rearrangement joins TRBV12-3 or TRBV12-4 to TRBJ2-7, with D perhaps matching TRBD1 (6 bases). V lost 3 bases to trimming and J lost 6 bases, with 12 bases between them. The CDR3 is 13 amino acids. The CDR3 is CASSFGQGIEQYF. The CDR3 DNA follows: TGTGCCAGCAGTTTCGGCCAGGGGATCGAGCAGTACTTC.

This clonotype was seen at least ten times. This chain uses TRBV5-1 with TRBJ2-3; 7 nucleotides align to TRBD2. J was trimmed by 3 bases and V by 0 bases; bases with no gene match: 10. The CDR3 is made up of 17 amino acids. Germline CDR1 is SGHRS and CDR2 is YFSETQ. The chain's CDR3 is CASSLAMGGRLTDTQYF. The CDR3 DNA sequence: TGCGCCAGCAGCTTGGCCATGGGAGGGCGATTAACAGATACGCAGTATTTT.

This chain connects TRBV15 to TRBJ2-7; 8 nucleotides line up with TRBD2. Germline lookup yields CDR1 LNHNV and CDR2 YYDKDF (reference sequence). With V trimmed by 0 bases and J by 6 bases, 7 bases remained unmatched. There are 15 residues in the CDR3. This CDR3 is CATSREGAGATEQYF. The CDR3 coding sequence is TGTGCCACCAGCAGAGAGGGAGCGGGAGCGACCGAGCAGTACTTC.

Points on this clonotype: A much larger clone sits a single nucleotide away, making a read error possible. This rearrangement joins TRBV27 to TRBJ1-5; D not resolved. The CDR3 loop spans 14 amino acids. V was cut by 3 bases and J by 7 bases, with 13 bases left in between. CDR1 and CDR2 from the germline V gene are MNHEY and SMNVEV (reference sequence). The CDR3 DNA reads TGTGCCAGCAGTTTGGTCCTGGTTGGCCAGCCCCAGCATTTT. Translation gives CASSLVLVGQPQHF.

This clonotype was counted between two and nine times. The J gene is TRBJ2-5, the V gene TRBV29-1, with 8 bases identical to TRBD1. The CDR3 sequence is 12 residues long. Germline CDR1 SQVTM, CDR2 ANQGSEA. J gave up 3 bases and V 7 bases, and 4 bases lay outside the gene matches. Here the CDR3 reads CSAGQAKETQYF. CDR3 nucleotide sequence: TGCAGCGCGGGACAGGCAAAAGAGACCCAGTACTTC.

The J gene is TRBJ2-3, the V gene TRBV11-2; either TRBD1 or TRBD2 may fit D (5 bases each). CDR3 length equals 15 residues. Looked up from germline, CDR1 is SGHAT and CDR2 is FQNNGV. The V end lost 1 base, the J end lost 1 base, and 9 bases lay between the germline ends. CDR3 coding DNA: TGTGCCAGCAGCTTAGGGGGGATTCGCACAGATACGCAGTATTTT. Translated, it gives CASSLGGIRTDTQYF.

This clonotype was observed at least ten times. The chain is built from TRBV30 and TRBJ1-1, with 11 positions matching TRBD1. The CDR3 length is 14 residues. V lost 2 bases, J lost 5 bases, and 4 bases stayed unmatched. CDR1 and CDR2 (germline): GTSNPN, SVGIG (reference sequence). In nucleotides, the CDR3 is TGTGCCTGGAGTCGGGGACAGGGGGGGACTGAAGCTTTCTTT. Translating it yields CAWSRGQGGTEAFF. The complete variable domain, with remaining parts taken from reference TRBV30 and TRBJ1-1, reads SQTIHQWPATLVQPVGSPLSLECTVEGTSNPNLYWYRQAAGRGLQLLFYSVGIGQISSEVPQNLSASRPQDRQFILSSKKLLLSDSGFYLCAWSRGQGGTEAFFGQGTRLTVV.